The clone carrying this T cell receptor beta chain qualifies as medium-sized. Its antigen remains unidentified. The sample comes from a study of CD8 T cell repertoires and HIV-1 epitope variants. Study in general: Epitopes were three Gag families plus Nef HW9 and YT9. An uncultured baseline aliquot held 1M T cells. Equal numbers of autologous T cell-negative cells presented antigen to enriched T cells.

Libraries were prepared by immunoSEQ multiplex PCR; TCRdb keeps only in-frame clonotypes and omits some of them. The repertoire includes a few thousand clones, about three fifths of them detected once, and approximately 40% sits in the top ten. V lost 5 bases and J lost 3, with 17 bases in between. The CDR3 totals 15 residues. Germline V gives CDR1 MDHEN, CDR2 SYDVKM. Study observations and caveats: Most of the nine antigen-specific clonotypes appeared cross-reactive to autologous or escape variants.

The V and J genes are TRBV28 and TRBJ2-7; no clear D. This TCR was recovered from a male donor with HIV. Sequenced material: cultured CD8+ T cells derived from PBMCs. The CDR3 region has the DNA TGTGCCAGCAGTCCCCGACTGGGCGACCTCTACGAGCAGTACTTC. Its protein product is CASSPRLGDLYEQYF.